The clone carrying this T cell receptor beta chain appeared a single time. The record originates from a study of blood T cell repertoires in COVID-19. Study summary: Acute and convalescent COVID-19 specimens originated in the United States, Italy and Spain.

The Seattle patients, enrolled during active infection, were followed longitudinally. There are 14 residues in the CDR3. The V gene's germline CDR1 is WNHNN and CDR2 SYGVQD (reference sequence). The junction had 1 base not matched to a gene; V was cut back by 0 bases and J by 2 bases. Original methodology: Reference gene primer amplification yielded estimated nucleated cell counts. The assay was immunoSEQ multiplex PCR, and TCRdb's table has in-frame clones only and misses some. V, J and clone size were drawn from that table, and D and trimming were deduced from the DNA. The table lists hundreds of thousands of clones, 70% to 90% of them singletons.

The chain links TRBV10-1 to TRBJ2-7; 7 bases match TRBD1. This receptor was obtained from a woman in her 50s with COVID-19, enrolled during active disease. Specimen: peripheral blood. The CDR3 loop is CASSESGTAYEQYF. CDR3 bases: TGCGCCAGCAGTGAGTCAGGGACAGCCTACGAGCAGTACTTC.